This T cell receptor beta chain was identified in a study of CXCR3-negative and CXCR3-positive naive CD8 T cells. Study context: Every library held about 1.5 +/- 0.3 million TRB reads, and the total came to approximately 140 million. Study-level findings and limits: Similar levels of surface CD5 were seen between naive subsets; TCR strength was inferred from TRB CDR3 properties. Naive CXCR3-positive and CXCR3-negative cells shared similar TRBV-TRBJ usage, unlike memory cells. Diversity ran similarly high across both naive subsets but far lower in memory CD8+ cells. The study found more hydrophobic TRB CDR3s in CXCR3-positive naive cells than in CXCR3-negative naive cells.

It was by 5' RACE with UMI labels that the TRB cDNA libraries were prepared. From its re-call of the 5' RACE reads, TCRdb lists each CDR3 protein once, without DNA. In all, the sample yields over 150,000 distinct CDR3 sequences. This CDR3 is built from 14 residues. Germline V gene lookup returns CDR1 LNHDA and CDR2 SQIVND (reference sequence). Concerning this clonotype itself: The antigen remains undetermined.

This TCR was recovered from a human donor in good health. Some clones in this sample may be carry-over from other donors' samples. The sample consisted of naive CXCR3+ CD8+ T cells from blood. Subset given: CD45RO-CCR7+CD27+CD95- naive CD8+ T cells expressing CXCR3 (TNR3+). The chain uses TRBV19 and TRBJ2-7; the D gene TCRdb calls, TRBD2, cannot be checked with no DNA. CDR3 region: CASSISTSTHEQYF.